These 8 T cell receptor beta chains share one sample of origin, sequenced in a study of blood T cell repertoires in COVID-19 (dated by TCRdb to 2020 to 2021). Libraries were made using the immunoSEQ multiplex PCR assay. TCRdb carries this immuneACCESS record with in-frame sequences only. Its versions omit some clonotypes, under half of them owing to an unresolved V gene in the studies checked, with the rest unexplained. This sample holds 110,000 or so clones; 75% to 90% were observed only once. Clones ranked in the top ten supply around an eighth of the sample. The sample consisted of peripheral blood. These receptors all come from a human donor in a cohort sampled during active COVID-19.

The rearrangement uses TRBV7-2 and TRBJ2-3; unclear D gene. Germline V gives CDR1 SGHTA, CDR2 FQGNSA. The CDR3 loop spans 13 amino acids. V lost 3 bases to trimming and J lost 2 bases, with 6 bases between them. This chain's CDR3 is CASSFQFTDTQYF. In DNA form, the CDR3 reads TGTGCCAGCAGCTTCCAGTTCACAGATACGCAGTATTTT.

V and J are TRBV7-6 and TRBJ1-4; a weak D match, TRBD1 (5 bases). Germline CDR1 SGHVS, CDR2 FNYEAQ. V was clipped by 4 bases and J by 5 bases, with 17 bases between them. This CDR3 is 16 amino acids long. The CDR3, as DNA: TGTGCCAGCAGCTCCCCCCTCGGGACTTGGAATGAAAAACTGTTTTTT. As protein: CASSSPLGTWNEKLFF.

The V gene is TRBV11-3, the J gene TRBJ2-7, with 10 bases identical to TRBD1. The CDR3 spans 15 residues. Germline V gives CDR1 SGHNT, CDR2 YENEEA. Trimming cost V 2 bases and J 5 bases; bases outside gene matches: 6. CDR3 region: CASSLFGTGAHEQYF. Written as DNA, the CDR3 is TGTGCCAGCAGCTTATTTGGGACAGGGGCCCACGAGCAGTACTTC.

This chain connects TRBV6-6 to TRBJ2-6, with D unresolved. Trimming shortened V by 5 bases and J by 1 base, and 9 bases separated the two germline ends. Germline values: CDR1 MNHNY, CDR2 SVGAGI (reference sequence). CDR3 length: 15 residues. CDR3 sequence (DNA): TGTGCCAGCAGTCAGGTGGAGTCTGGGGCCAACGTCCTGACTTTC. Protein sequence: CASSQVESGANVLTF.

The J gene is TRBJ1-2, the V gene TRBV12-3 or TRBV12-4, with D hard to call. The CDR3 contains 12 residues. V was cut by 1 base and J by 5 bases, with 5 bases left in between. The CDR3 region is CASSLDLYGYTF. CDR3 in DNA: TGTGCCAGCAGTTTAGATCTATATGGCTACACCTTC.

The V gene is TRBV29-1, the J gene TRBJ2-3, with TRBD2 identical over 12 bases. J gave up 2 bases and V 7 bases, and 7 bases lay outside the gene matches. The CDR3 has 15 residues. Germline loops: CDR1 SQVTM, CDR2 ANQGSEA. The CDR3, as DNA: TGCAGCGGATCGGGACTAGCGGGTCCCACAGATACGCAGTATTTT. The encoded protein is CSGSGLAGPTDTQYF.

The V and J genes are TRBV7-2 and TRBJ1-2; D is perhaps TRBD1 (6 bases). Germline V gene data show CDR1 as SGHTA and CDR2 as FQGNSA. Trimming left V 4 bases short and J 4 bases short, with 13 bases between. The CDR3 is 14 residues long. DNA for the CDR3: TGTGCCAGCAGCTCTTGGGGGGGGGCCTATGGCTACACCTTC. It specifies CASSSWGGAYGYTF.

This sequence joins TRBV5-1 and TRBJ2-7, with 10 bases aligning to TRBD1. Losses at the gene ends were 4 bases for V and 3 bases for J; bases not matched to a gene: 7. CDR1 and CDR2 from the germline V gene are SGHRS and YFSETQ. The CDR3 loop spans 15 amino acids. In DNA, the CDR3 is TGCGCCAGCAGCGATTCCGGGACAGGGGTCTACGAGCAGTACTTC. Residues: CASSDSGTGVYEQYF.